The clone carrying this T cell receptor beta chain has just a few counts. Its matching antigen is unknown. The CDR3 is made up of 17 amino acids. Looked up from germline, CDR1 is SEHNR and CDR2 is FQNEAQ (reference sequence). J was trimmed by 0 bases and V by 1 base; bases with no gene match: 1. The data stem from a study of CD8 T cells in ankylosing spondylitis. Study conclusions and caveats: Clones linked to disease, bearing a CD8+ phenotype, were relatively rare in peripheral blood.

TCRdb re-analysed the 5' RACE reads in MiXCR, keeping a single row per CDR3 protein. The sample lists about 160,000 distinct CDR3 sequences, about 17% seen once, with under 9% in the top ten. The clonotype comes from a male donor with ankylosing spondylitis or in good health (not recorded which). The V gene is TRBV7-9, the J gene TRBJ2-3, with 13 bases lining up with TRBD2. Sequenced material: blood, either unsorted or a sorted T cell fraction (not recorded which). For the CDR3, the DNA is TGTGCCAGCAGCTTAGGACTAGCGGGAGGAAGCACAGATACGCAGTATTTT. Amino acids: CASSLGLAGGSTDTQYF.